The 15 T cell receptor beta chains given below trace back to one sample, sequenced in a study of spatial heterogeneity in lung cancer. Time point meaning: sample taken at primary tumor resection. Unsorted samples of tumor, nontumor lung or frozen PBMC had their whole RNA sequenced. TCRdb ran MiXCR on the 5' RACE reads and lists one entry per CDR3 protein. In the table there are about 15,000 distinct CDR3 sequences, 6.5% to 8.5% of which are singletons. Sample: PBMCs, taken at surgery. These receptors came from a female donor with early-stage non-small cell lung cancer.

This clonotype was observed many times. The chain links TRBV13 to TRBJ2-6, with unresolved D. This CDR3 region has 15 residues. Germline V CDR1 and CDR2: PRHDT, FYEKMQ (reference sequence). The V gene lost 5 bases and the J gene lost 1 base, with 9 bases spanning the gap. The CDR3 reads CASSPRRSGANVLTF. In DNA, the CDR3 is TGTGCCAGCAGCCCTCGAAGGTCTGGGGCCAACGTCCTGACTTTC.

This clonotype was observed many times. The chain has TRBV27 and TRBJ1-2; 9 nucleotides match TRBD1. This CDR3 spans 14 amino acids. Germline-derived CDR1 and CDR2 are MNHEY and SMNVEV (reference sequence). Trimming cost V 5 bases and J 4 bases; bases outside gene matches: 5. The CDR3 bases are TGTGCCAGCAGTGGTGGGACAGGGCCCTATGGCTACACCTTC. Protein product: CASSGGTGPYGYTF.

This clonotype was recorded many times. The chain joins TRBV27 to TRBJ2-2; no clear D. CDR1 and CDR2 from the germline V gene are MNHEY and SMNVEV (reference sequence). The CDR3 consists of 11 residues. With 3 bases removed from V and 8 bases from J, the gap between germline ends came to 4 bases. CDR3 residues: CASSLRGELFF. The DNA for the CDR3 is TGTGCCAGCAGTTTGCGGGGGGAGCTGTTTTTT.

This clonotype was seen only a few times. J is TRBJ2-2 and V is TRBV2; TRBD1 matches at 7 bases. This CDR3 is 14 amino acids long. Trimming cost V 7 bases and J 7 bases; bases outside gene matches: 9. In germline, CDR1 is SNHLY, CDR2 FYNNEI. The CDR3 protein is CASTRGREVGELFF. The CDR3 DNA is TGTGCCAGCACAAGGGGGCGCGAAGTCGGGGAGCTGTTTTTT.

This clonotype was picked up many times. In nucleotides, the CDR3 is TGCAGCGTTGAAGGGGGAGAGACCCAGTACTTC. Amino acid sequence: CSVEGGETQYF. The chain uses TRBV29-1 and TRBJ2-5; D is ambiguous. This CDR3 contains 11 residues. In germline, CDR1 is SQVTM, CDR2 ANQGSEA. Trimming pared 1 base from V and 4 bases from J, leaving 4 bases between.

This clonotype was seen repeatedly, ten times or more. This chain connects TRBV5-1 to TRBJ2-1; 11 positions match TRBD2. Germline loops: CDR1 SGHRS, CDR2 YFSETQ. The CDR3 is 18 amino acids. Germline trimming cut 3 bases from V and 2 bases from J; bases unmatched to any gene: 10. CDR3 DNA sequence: TGCGCCAGCAGCTCCGACCTACTAGCGGGAGCGACCTACAATGAGCAGTTCTTC. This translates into CASSSDLLAGATYNEQFF.

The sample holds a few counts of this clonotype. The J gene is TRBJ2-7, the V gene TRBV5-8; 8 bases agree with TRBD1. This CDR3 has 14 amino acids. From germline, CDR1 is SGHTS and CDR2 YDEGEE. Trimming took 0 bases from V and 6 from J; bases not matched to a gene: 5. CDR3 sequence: CASSLVDRAGEQYF. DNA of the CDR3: TGTGCCAGCAGCTTGGTGGACAGGGCGGGCGAGCAGTACTTC.

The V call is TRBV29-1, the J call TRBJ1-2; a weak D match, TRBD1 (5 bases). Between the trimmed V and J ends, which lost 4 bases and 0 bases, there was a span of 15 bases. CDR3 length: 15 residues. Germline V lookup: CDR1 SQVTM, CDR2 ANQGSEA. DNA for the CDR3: TGCAGCGTTGGGGGAGGGGAAGGCCCTAACTATGGCTACACCTTC. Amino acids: CSVGGGEGPNYGYTF.

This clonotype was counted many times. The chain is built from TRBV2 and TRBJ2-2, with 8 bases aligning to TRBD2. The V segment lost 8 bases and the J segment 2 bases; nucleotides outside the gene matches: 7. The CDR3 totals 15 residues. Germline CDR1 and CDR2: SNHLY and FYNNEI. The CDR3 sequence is CASLSGGTNTGELFF. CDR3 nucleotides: TGTGCCAGCCTGTCGGGGGGGACTAACACCGGGGAGCTGTTTTTT.

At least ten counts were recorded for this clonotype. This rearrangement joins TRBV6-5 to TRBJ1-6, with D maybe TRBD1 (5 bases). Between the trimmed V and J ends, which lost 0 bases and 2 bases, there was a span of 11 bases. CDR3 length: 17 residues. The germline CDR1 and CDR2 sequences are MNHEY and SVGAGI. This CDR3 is CASSYSSQGAYNSPLHF. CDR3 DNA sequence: TGTGCCAGCAGTTACTCCTCACAAGGGGCCTATAATTCACCCCTCCACTTT.

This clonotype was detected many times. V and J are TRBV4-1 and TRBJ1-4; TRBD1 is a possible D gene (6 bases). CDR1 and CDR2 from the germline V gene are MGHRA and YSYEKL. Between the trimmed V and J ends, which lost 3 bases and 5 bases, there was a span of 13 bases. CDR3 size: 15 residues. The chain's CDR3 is CASSQIGGGNEKLFF. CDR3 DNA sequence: TGCGCCAGCAGCCAGATAGGGGGGGGGAATGAAAAACTGTTTTTT.

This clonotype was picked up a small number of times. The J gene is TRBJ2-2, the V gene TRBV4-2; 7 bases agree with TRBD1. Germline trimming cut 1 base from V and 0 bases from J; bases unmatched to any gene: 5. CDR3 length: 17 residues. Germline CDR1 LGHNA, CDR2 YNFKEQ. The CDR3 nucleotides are TGTGCCAGCAGCCAAGTTATCACAGGGGCGAACACCGGGGAGCTGTTTTTT. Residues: CASSQVITGANTGELFF.

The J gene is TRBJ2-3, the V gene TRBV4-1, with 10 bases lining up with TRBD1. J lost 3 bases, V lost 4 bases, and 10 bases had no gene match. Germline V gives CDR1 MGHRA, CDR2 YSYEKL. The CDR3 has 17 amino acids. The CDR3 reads CASSLHARQGATDTQYF. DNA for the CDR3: TGCGCCAGCAGCCTGCACGCAAGACAGGGGGCTACAGATACGCAGTATTTT.

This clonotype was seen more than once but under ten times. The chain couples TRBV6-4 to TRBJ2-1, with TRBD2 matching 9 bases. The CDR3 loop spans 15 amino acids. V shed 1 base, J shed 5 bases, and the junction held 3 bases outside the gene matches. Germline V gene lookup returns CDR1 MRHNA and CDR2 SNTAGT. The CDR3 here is CASSDLSGGNNEQFF. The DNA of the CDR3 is TGTGCCAGCAGTGACTTGAGCGGGGGGAACAATGAGCAGTTCTTC.

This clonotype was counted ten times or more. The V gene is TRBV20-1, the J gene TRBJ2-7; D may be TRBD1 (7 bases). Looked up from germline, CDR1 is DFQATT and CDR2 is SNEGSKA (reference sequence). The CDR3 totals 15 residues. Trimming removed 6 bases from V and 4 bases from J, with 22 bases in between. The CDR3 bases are TGCAGTGCCCTACCCGTCGCAGGGGGGTCGTACGAGCAGTACTTC. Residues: CSALPVAGGSYEQYF.